The 25 T cell receptor beta chains presented below share a single source sample, sequenced in a study of T-cell reconstitution after alpha-beta-depleted transplantation in children. Unique molecular identifiers were incorporated when the TCRbeta library was constructed. In TCRdb, the PCR reads were re-called with MiXCR into one record per CDR3 protein. Here the sample spans about 440,000 distinct CDR3 sequences, 43% being singletons. Source: PBMCs, taken before TCRalphabeta/CD19-depleted stem cell transplant. The source is a girl aged 2-9 years with aplastic anemia, due to receive a stem cell transplant.

The CDR3 DNA is TGTGCCACCAGCAGAGATGGTGAACAGCGCAAGACCCAGTACTTC. Amino acid sequence: CATSRDGEQRKTQYF. The chain combines TRBV15 with TRBJ2-5; unclear D gene. V lost 0 bases to trimming and J lost 6 bases, with 14 bases between them. The length of the CDR3 is 15 residues. Germline assignment: CDR1 LNHNV and CDR2 YYDKDF (reference sequence).

The chain couples TRBV3-1 to TRBJ2-5; D is uncertain. V was trimmed by 1 base and J by 3 bases, leaving 12 bases between them. Germline V gene sequence: CDR1 LGHDT, CDR2 YNNKEL (reference sequence). The CDR3 is 15 amino acids. The CDR3 loop reads CASSQGNQYEETQYF. The CDR3 DNA sequence: TGTGCCAGCAGCCAAGGGAACCAATATGAAGAGACCCAGTACTTC.

This clonotype was detected ten times or more. The genes are TRBV7-2 and TRBJ1-4; 7 nucleotides align to TRBD1. V was pared by 3 bases and J by 10 bases, with 5 bases of the junction left unmatched. The CDR3 is made up of 13 amino acids. Germline V gene data show CDR1 as SGHTA and CDR2 as FQGNSA. Here the CDR3 DNA reads TGTGCCAGCAGCTTGGGGAGACAGGGAAAACTGTTTTTT. This codes for CASSLGRQGKLFF.

This chain uses TRBV28 with TRBJ2-1; 8 positions agree with TRBD2. The V gene end was trimmed by 6 bases and the J gene end by 4 bases; junction bases not matched to a gene: 8. This CDR3 has 15 amino acids. CDR1 and CDR2 (germline): MDHEN, SYDVKM. Here the CDR3 DNA reads TGTGCCAGCAGGATAGCGGGAAAGGATTACAATGAGCAGTTCTTC. Translated: CASRIAGKDYNEQFF.

This clonotype showed up just a few times. The gene calls are TRBV6-5 and TRBJ2-5; no definite D call. With 2 bases removed from V and 5 bases from J, the gap between germline ends came to 12 bases. This CDR3 has 14 amino acids. The germline V gene has CDR1 MNHEY and CDR2 SVGAGI. The CDR3 loop is CASSYEAREETQYF. The CDR3 DNA sequence: TGTGCCAGCAGTTACGAGGCCCGAGAGGAGACCCAGTACTTC.

The chain combines TRBV28 with TRBJ2-3; the D call may be TRBD1 or TRBD2 (5 bases each). CDR1 and CDR2 from the germline V gene are MDHEN and SYDVKM. V was trimmed by 5 bases and J by 3 bases, leaving 12 bases between them. The CDR3 runs 14 residues. The chain's CDR3 is CASSRGDRTDTQYF. As DNA, the CDR3 is TGTGCCAGCAGTCGTGGGGACCGTACAGATACGCAGTATTTT. The variable domain in full, completed from reference TRBV28 and TRBJ2-3, reads DVKVTQSSRYLVKRTGEKVFLECVQDMDHENMFWYRQDPGLGLRLIYFSYDVKMKEKGDIPEGYSVSREKKERFSLILESASTNQTSMYLCASSRGDRTDTQYFGPGTRLTVL.

The chain is built from TRBV20-1 and TRBJ2-7, with D hard to call. The CDR3 runs 16 residues. CDR1 and CDR2 (germline): DFQATT, SNEGSKA (reference sequence). Trimming left V 4 bases short and J 3 bases short, with 22 bases between. DNA for the CDR3: TGCAGTGCTACGTTAGTACCGGGTTCCCTTGTCTACGAGCAGTACTTC. Translating gives CSATLVPGSLVYEQYF.

Notes on this clonotype: A much larger clone is a single base away; this may be a read error. V usage is TRBV5-1 and J usage is TRBJ1-2; no firm D call. The ends were cut back, 0 bases at V and 6 bases at J, with 9 bases in the middle. Looked up from germline, CDR1 is SGHRS and CDR2 is YFSETQ. This CDR3 comprises 13 residues. CDR3 amino acids: CASSLGLRDGYTF. CDR3 in DNA: TGCGCCAGCAGCTTGGGTCTGCGGGATGGCTACACCTTC.

This clonotype occurred once. The rearrangement links TRBV7-2 to TRBJ2-1; 10 positions agree with TRBD1. CDR1 and CDR2 from the germline V gene are SGHTA and FQGNSA. The CDR3 runs to 15 residues. V was pared by 7 bases and J by 5 bases, with 8 bases of the junction left unmatched. The CDR3 region has the DNA TGTGCCAGCACTTTGGACAGGGGGGCCCACAATGAGCAGTTCTTC. As protein: CASTLDRGAHNEQFF.

The chain carries TRBV15 and TRBJ2-4; D remains ambiguous. The V gene's germline CDR1 is LNHNV and CDR2 YYDKDF (reference sequence). The CDR3 covers 14 residues. V was shortened by 5 bases and J by 3 bases, with 11 bases between the two germline ends. In nucleotides, the CDR3 is TGTGCCACCAGCTCGCGGCTCGACAAAAACATTCAGTACTTC. Translated: CATSSRLDKNIQYF.

This chain connects TRBV12-3 or TRBV12-4 to TRBJ1-2, with D possibly TRBD1 on 5 matching bases. Trimming left V 8 bases short and J 1 base short, with 14 bases between. The CDR3 consists of 14 residues. The CDR3 region is CASLPAGGNYGYTF. The CDR3 DNA reads TGTGCCAGCCTCCCGGCCGGGGGTAACTATGGCTACACCTTC.

This chain joins TRBV12-3 or TRBV12-4 and TRBJ2-7, with TRBD1 matching 10 bases. V trimming: 5 bases; J trimming: 3 bases; junction bases outside the gene matches: 10. This CDR3 is built from 16 residues. In DNA, the CDR3 is TGTGCCAGCAGTCCCCGACAGGGGGCTAGGGTCTACGAGCAGTACTTC. Amino acid sequence: CASSPRQGARVYEQYF.

This clonotype was seen only a few times. CDR3 in amino acids: CASSQALGGGNQPQHF. The CDR3 DNA follows: TGCGCCAGCAGCCAAGCCTTGGGCGGAGGGAATCAGCCCCAGCATTTT. V is TRBV4-1 and J is TRBJ1-5; D not resolved. Per germline, CDR1 MGHRA and CDR2 YSYEKL. The CDR3 covers 16 residues. Trimming shortened V by 1 base and J by 4 bases, and 14 bases separated the two germline ends.

The V gene is TRBV9, the J gene TRBJ2-2, with a tentative D call TRBD2 (5 bases). Germline V lookup: CDR1 SGDLS, CDR2 YYNGEE. The CDR3 length is 15 residues. V shed 3 bases and J shed 3 bases, with 12 bases lying between them. The CDR3 sequence is CASSEWEADTGELFF. DNA for the CDR3: TGTGCCAGCAGCGAGTGGGAAGCGGACACCGGGGAGCTGTTTTTT. The full variable domain, completed using reference TRBV9 and TRBJ2-2, is DSGVTQTPKHLITATGQRVTLRCSPRSGDLSVYWYQQSLDQGLQFLIQYYNGEERAKGNILERFSAQQFPDLHSELNLSSLELGDSALYFCASSEWEADTGELFFGEGSRLTVL.

This clonotype was seen just once. This chain joins TRBV20-1 and TRBJ2-7, with D maybe TRBD2 (6 bases). The CDR3 consists of 12 residues. From germline, CDR1 is DFQATT and CDR2 SNEGSKA (reference sequence). The CDR3 here is CSPEGPTYEQYF. CDR3 sequence (DNA): TGCAGCCCGGAGGGTCCGACCTACGAGCAGTACTTC.

This sequence joins TRBV9 and TRBJ1-3; TRBD1 matches at 7 bases. Per the germline V gene, CDR1 is SGDLS and CDR2 is YYNGEE. This CDR3 contains 15 residues. The V gene end was trimmed by 7 bases and the J gene end by 0 bases; junction bases not matched to a gene: 7. The DNA of the CDR3 is TGTGCCAGCTCCTATCGACAGGGCTCTGGAAACACCATATATTTT. Amino acids: CASSYRQGSGNTIYF.

This CDR3 reads CSARDLLAGVRYEQYF. The DNA of the CDR3 is TGCAGTGCTAGAGACCTACTAGCGGGAGTTAGGTACGAGCAGTACTTC. The rearrangement joins TRBV20-1 to TRBJ2-7, with 11 bases aligning to TRBD2. CDR1 DFQATT and CDR2 SNEGSKA come from the germline V gene (reference sequence). This CDR3 has 16 amino acids. V shed 0 bases and J 4 bases; nucleotides not matched to a gene: 8.

CDR3 amino acids: CASRPGTGGRNQPQHF. The CDR3 coding sequence is TGTGCCAGCAGACCGGGGACAGGGGGTCGCAATCAGCCCCAGCATTTT. The genes are TRBV27 and TRBJ1-5; TRBD1 aligns across 11 bases. This CDR3 has 16 amino acids. The trim removed 6 bases at V and 2 bases at J, leaving 6 bases unmatched. The germline V gene has CDR1 MNHEY and CDR2 SMNVEV (reference sequence).

This clonotype was seen at least ten times. V and J are TRBV15 and TRBJ2-1; the D is unclear. In germline, CDR1 is LNHNV, CDR2 YYDKDF (reference sequence). The CDR3 has 14 residues. The V and J ends lost 7 bases and 0 bases respectively, with 10 bases between them. In nucleotides, the CDR3 is TGTGCCACCAAGCCGGGTGGCTCCTACAATGAGCAGTTCTTC. It codes for CATKPGGSYNEQFF.

This rearrangement joins TRBV5-1 to TRBJ2-2; 7 nucleotides align to TRBD1. After removal of 7 bases from V and 0 bases from J, the junction contained 3 bases not matched to a gene. The CDR3 consists of 14 residues. Germline V gives CDR1 SGHRS, CDR2 YFSETQ. CDR3 in DNA: TGCGCCAGCCTGGGACAGCCGAACACCGGGGAGCTGTTTTTT. Its protein product is CASLGQPNTGELFF.

The table lists this clonotype with a few counts. This CDR3 is CASSEIRWRLAGEGTGELFF. CDR3 DNA sequence: TGTGCCAGCAGTGAAATACGGTGGAGACTAGCGGGAGAAGGGACCGGGGAGCTGTTTTTT. The chain combines TRBV2 with TRBJ2-2; 12 nucleotides match TRBD2. J lost 5 bases, V lost 2 bases, and 15 bases had no gene match. The CDR3 loop spans 20 amino acids. Per the germline V gene, CDR1 is SNHLY and CDR2 is FYNNEI.

This clonotype was detected many times. The CDR3 reads CSVGDRGSYNEQFF. Written as DNA, the CDR3 is TGCAGCGTTGGGGACAGGGGATCCTACAATGAGCAGTTCTTC. The rearrangement joins TRBV29-1 to TRBJ2-1; 10 bases match TRBD1. The germline CDR1 and CDR2 sequences are SQVTM and ANQGSEA. The CDR3 is made up of 14 amino acids. With 4 bases clipped from V and 1 base from J, the junction kept 1 base outside the gene matches.

This clonotype was picked up many times. V gene TRBV20-1 combines with J gene TRBJ2-5; D unclear. Germline CDR1 is DFQATT and CDR2 is SNEGSKA (reference sequence). The CDR3 covers 15 residues. Trimming stripped 1 base from V and 0 bases from J, with 12 bases between. The CDR3: CSARGRSGYQETQYF. DNA of the CDR3: TGCAGTGCTAGAGGCCGAAGTGGGTACCAAGAGACCCAGTACTTC.

CDR3 region: CASSRIRDSLYEQYF. In DNA, the CDR3 is TGTGCCAGCAGCAGAATCCGGGACTCCCTCTACGAGCAGTACTTC. J is TRBJ2-7 and V is TRBV7-9, with D tentatively TRBD2 (6 bases). Germline loops: CDR1 SEHNR, CDR2 FQNEAQ (reference sequence). The CDR3 consists of 15 residues. V shed 5 bases and J shed 3 bases, with 17 bases lying between them.

The V call is TRBV4-1, the J call TRBJ2-5; perhaps TRBD2 as D (6 bases). The CDR3 is 14 residues long. Germline V gene data show CDR1 as MGHRA and CDR2 as YSYEKL. V was clipped by 1 base and J by 4 bases, with 10 bases between them. In DNA form, the CDR3 reads TGCGCCAGCAGCCAAGTATCCGGGGGAGAGACCCAGTACTTC. Translating gives CASSQVSGGETQYF.